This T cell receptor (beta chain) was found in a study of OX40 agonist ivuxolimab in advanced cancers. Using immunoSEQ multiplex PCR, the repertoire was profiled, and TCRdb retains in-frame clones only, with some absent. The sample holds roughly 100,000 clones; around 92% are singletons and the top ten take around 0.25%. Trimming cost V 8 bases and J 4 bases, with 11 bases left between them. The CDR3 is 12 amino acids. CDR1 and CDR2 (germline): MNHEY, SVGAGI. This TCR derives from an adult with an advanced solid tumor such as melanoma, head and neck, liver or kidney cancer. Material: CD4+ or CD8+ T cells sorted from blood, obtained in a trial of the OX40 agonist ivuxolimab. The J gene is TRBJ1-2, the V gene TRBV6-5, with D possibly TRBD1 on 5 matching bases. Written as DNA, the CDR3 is TGTGCCAGCGGTGGGGGTGGCTATGGCTACACCTTC. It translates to CASGGGGYGYTF.